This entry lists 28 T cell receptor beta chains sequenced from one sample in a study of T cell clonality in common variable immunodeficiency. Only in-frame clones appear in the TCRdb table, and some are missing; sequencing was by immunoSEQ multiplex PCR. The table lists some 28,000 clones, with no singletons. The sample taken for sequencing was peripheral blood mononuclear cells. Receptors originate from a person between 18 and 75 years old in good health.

The sequenced part of the CDR3 DNA is TGCGCCAGCAGCTCTACGGGGGGCCTCCAAGAGACC. It encodes CASSSTGGLQET. The whole CDR3 sequence is CASSSTGGLQETQYF. The chain uses TRBV5-1 and TRBJ2-5; a possible D gene is TRBD2 (7 bases). The read finishes 3 residues shy of the CDR3 end, and the germline J gene is used to complete it. Trimming left V 3 bases short and J 1 base short, with 13 bases between. Germline-derived CDR1 and CDR2 are SGHRS and YFSETQ. The CDR3 loop spans 15 amino acids. The whole variable domain, remainder taken from reference TRBV5-1 and TRBJ2-5, is KAGVTQTPRYLIKTRGQQVTLSCSPISGHRSVSWYQQTPGQGLQFLFEYFSETQRNKGNFPGRFSGRQFSNSRSEMNVSTLELGDSALYLCASSSTGGLQETQYFGPGTRLLVL.

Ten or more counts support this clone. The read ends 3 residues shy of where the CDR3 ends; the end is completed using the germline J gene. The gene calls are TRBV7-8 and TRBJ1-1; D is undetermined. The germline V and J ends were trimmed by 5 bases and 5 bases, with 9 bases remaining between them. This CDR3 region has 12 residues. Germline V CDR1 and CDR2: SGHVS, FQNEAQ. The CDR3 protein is CASSERSTEAFF. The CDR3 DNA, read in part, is TGTGCCAGCAGCGAACGGTCGACTGAA. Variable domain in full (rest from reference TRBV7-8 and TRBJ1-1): GAGVSQSPRYKVAKRGQDVALRCDPISGHVSLFWYQQALGQGPEFLTYFQNEAQLDKSGLPSDRFFAERPEGSVSTLKIQRTQQEDSAVYLCASSERSTEAFFGQGTRLTVV.

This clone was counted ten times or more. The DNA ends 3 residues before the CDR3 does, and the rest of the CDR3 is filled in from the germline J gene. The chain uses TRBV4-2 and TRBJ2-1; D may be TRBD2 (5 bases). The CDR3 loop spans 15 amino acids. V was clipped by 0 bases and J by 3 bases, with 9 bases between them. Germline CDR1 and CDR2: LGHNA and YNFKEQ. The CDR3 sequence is CASSQDLLVYNEQFF. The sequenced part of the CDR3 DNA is TGTGCCAGCAGCCAAGATCTACTAGTCTACAATGAG.

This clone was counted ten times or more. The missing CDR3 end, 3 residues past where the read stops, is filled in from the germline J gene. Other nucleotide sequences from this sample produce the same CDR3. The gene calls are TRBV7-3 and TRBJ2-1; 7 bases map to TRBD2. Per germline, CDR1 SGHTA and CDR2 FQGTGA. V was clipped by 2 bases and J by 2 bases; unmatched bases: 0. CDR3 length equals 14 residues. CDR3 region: CASSLAGAYNEQFF. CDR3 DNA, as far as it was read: TGTGCCAGCAGCTTAGCGGGAGCCTACAATGAG.

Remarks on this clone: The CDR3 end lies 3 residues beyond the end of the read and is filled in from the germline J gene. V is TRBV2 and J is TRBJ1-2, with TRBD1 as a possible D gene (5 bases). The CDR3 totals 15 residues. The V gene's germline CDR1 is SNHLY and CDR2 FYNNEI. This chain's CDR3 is CASSDVPGLGNDYTF. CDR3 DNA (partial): TGTGCCAGCAGTGACGTCCCGGGACTAGGTAATGAC.

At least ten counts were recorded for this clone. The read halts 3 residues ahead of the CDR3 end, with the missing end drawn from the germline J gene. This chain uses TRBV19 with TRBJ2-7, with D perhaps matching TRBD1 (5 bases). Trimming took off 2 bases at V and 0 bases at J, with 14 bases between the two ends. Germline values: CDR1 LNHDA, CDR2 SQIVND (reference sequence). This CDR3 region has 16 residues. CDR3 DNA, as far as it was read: TGTGCCAGTAGTATAAGGGGCCAGTCCTTCTCCTACGAG. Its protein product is CASSIRGQSFSYE. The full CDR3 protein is CASSIRGQSFSYEQYF. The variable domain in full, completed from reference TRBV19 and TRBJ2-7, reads DGGITQSPKYLFRKEGQNVTLSCEQNLNHDAMYWYRQDPGQGLRLIYYSQIVNDFQKGDIAEGYSVSREKKESFPLTVTSAQKNPTAFYLCASSIRGQSFSYEQYFGPGTRLTVT.

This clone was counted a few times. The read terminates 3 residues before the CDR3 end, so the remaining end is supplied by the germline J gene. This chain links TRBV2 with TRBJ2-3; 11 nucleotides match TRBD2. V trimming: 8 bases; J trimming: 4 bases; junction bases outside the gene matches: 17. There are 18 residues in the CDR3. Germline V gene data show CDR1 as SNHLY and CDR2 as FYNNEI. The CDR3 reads CASLSEGYSGGAADTQYF. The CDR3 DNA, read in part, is TGTGCCAGCCTCAGTGAGGGGTATAGCGGGGGGGCTGCAGATACG.

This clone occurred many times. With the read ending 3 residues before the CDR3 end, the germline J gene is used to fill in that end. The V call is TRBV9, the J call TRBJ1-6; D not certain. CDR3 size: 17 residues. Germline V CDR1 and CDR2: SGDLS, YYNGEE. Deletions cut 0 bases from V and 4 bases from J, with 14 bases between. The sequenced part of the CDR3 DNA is TGTGCCAGCAGCGTAGATTCGCGGGCTACTTATAATTCACCC. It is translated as CASSVDSRATYNSP. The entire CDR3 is CASSVDSRATYNSPLHF.

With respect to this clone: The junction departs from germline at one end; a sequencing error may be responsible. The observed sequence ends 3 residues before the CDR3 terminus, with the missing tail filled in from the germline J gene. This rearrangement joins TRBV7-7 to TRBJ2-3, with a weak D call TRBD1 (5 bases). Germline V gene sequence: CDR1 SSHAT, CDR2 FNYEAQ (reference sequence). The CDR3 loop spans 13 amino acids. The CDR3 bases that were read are TGTGCTAGCAGCCAGACAGATTACGAGACG. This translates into CASSQTDYET. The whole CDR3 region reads CASSQTDYETQYF.

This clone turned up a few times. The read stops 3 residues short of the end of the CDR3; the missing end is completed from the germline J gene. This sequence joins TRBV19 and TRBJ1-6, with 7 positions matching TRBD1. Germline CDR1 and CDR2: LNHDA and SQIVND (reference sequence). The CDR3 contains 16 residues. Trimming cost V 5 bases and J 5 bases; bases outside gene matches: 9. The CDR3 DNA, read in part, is TGTGCCAGTAGTCTACATCGTGACAGGGATAATTCACCC. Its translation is CASSLHRDRDNSP. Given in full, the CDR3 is CASSLHRDRDNSPLHF.

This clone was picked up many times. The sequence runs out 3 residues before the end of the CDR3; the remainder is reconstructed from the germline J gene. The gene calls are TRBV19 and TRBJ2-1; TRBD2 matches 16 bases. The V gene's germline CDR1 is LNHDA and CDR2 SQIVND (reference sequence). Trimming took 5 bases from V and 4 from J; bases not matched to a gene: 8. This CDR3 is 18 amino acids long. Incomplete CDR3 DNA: TGTGCCAGTAGTTCCGGGACTAGCGGGGGGGCCTTTTACAATGAG. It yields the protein CASSSGTSGGAFYNE. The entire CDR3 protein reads CASSSGTSGGAFYNEQFF.

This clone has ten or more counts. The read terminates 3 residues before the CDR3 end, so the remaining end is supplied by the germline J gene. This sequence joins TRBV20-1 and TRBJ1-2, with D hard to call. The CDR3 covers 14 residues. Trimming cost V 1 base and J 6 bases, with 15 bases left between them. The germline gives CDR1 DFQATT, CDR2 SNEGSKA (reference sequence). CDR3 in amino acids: CSARVKVERDGYTF. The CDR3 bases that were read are TGCAGTGCTAGAGTCAAGGTGGAGCGAGATGGC.

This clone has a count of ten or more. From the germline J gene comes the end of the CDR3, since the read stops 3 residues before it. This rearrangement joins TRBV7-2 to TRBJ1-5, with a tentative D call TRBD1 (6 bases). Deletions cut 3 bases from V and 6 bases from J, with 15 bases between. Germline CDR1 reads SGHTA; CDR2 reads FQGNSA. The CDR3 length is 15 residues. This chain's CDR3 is CASSFAGELAQPQHF. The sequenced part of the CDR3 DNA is TGTGCCAGCAGCTTCGCAGGGGAGCTTGCTCAGCCC.

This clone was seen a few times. CDR3 region: CASSVNREGNTEAFF. The DNA read from the CDR3 is TGTGCCAGCAGTGTAAACAGGGAGGGGAACACTGAA. The chain carries TRBV2 and TRBJ1-1; a weak D match, TRBD1 (6 bases). The read halts 3 residues ahead of the CDR3 end, with the missing end drawn from the germline J gene. Trimming cost V 4 bases and J 1 base, with 13 bases left between them. This CDR3 is built from 15 residues. Germline values: CDR1 SNHLY, CDR2 FYNNEI.

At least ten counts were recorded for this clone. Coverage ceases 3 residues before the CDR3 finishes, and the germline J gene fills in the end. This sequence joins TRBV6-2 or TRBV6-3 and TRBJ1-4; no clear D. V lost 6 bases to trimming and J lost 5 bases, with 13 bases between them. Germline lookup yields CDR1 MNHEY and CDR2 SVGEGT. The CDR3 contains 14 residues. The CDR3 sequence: CASSPWRGNEKLFF. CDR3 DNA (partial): TGTGCCAGCAGCCCCTGGCGGGGAAATGAAAAA.

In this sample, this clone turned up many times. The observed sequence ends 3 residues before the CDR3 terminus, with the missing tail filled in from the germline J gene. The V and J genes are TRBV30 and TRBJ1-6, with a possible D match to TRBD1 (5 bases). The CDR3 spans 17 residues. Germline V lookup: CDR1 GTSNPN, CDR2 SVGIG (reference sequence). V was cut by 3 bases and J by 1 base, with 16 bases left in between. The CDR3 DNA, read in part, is TGTGCCTGGAGCCCCCATGGGGGGAGATCCTATAATTCACCC. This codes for CAWSPHGGRSYNSP. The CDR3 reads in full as CAWSPHGGRSYNSPLHF.

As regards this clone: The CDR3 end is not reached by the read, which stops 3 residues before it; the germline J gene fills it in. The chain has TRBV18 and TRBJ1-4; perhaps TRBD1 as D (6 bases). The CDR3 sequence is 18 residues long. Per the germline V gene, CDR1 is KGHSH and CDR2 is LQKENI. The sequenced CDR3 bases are TGTGCCAGCTCACCAACGGGAGGGGGAGCCTCCTATAATTCACCA. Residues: CASSPTGGGASYNSP. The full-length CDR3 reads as CASSPTGGGASYNSPLFF.

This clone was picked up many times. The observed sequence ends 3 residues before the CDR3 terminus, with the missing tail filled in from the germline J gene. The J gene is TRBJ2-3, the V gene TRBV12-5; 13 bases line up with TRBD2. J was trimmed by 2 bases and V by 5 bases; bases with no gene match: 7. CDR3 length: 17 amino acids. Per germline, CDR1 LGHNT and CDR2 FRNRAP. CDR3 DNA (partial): TGTGCTAGTGGTCCCAGGACTAGCGGGGGAGACACAGATACG. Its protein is CASGPRTSGGDTDT. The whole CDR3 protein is CASGPRTSGGDTDTQYF.

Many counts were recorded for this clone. CDR3 DNA (partial): TGTGCCAGCAGCTTAACGCCAGGCTATGGC. Protein product: CASSLTPGYG. The entire CDR3 protein is CASSLTPGYGYTF. This chain links TRBV7-3 with TRBJ1-2, with no clear D. The sequence runs out 3 residues before the end of the CDR3; the remainder is reconstructed from the germline J gene. V was pared by 0 bases and J by 4 bases, with 6 bases between. CDR1 and CDR2 (germline): SGHTA, FQGTGA. This CDR3 is built from 13 residues. The entire variable domain, with the rest obtained from reference TRBV7-3 and TRBJ1-2, is as follows: GAGVSQTPSNKVTEKGKYVELRCDPISGHTALYWYRQSLGQGPEFLIYFQGTGAADDSGLPNDRFFAVRPEGSVSTLKIQRTERGDSAVYLCASSLTPGYGYTFGSGTRLTVV.

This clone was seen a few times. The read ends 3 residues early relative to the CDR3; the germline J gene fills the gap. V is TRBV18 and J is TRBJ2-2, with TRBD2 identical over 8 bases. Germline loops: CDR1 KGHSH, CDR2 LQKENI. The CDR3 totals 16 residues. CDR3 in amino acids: CASSRLRGGDDEKLFF. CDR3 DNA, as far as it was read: TGTGCCAGCTCCCGCCTCCGGGGGGGCGATGATGAAAAG.

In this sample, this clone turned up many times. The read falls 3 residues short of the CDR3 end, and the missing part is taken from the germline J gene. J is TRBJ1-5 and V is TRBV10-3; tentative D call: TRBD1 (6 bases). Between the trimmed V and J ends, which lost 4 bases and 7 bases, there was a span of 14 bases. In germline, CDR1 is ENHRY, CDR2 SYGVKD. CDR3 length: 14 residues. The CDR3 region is CAISVGAGDQPQHF. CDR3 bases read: TGTGCCATCAGTGTTGGGGCAGGGGACCAGCCC.

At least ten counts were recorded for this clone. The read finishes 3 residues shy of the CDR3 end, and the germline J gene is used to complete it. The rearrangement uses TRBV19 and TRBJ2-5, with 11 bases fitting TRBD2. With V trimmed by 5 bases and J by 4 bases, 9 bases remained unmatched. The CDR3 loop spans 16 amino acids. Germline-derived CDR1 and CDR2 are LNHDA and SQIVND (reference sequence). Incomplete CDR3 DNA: TGTGCCAGTAGTCCCCGGACTAGCGGGCCCCGAGAGACC. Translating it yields CASSPRTSGPRET. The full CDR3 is CASSPRTSGPRETQYF.

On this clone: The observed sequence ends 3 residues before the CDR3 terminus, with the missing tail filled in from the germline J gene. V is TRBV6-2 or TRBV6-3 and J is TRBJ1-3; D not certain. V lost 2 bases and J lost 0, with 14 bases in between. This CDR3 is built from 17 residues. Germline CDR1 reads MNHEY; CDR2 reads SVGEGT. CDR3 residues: CASSYAAGLFSGNTIYF. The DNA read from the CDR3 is TGTGCCAGCAGTTACGCCGCAGGCCTATTCTCTGGAAACACC.

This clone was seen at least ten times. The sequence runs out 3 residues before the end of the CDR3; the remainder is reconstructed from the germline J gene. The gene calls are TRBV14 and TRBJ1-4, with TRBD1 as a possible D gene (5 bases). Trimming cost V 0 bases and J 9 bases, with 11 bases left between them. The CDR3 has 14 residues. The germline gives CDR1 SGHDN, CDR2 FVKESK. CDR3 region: CASSQEGPRKKLFF. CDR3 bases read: TGTGCCAGCAGCCAAGAGGGGCCTAGGAAAAAA.

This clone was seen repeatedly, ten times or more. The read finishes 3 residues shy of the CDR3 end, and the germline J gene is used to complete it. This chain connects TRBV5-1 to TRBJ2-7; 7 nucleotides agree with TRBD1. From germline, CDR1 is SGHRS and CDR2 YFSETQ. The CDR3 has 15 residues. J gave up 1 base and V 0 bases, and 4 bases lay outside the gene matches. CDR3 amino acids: CASSLEPTGSYEQYF. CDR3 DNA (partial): TGCGCCAGCAGCTTGGAGCCGACAGGGTCCTACGAG.

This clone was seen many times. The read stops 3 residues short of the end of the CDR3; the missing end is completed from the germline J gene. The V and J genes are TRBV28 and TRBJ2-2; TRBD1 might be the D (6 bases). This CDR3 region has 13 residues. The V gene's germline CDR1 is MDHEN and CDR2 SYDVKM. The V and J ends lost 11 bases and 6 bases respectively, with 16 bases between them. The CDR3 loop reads CALQGKFPGELFF. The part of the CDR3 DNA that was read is TGTGCCTTGCAGGGGAAATTTCCCGGGGAG.

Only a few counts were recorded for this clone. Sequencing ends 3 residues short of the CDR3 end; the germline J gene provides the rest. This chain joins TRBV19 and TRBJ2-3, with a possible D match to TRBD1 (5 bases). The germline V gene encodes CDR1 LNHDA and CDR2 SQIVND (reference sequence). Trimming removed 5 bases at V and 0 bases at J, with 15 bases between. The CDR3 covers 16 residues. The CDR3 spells CASSLRQKTSTDTQYF. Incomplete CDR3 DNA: TGTGCCAGTAGTTTAAGACAGAAAACTAGCACAGATACG. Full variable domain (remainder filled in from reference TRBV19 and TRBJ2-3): DGGITQSPKYLFRKEGQNVTLSCEQNLNHDAMYWYRQDPGQGLRLIYYSQIVNDFQKGDIAEGYSVSREKKESFPLTVTSAQKNPTAFYLCASSLRQKTSTDTQYFGPGTRLTVL.

The sequenced part of the CDR3 DNA is TGTGCCAGTAGTGGGGCGTTAAATCAGCCC. Its translation: CASSGALNQP. The whole CDR3 reads CASSGALNQPQHF. The V call is TRBV19, the J call TRBJ1-5; D perhaps matches TRBD1 (5 bases). The read gets to within 3 residues of the CDR3 end, and the germline J gene fills in the rest. The CDR3 consists of 13 residues. Between the trimmed V and J ends, which lost 5 bases and 4 bases, there was a span of 9 bases. CDR1 and CDR2 from the germline V gene are LNHDA and SQIVND (reference sequence).